These T cell receptor beta chains were read from a single sample in a study of blood T cell repertoires in COVID-19. Some clones are missing from TCRdb's copy, which holds only in-frame ones; the method was immunoSEQ multiplex PCR. The data show fewer than 250,000 clones, about 83% seen once. Sequenced sample: peripheral blood. The receptors come from a woman aged 40 to 55 with active or convalescent COVID-19. CDR3s include the opening cysteine and the closing phenylalanine or tryptophan. A D gene is named only where the DNA matches it firmly.

j_gene,d_gene,v_gene,CDR3aa
TRBJ1-2,-,TRBV11-2,CASNGLEESYGYTF
TRBJ1-1,-,TRBV28,CASSSSGRKNTEAFF
TRBJ2-5,TRBD1,TRBV13,CASTSSQDRAQETQYF
TRBJ1-3,-,TRBV7-2,CASSLTVSSGNTIYF
TRBJ2-1,-,TRBV5-1,CASSLMGAGSYNEQFF
TRBJ2-2,TRBD1,TRBV9,CASSPRQGSGELFF
TRBJ2-1,TRBD1,TRBV5-1,CASSLWGRTGVDNEQFF
TRBJ1-5,-,TRBV28,CASSGTGNQPQHF
TRBJ1-2,-,TRBV6-1,CASSDRGSNYGYTF
TRBJ1-1,TRBD1,TRBV7-3,CASSPGQGRTEAFF
TRBJ2-4,-,TRBV7-9,CASSGMTVKNIQYF
TRBJ2-1,TRBD2,TRBV14,CASSQLAGNGPGNEQFF
TRBJ1-2,-,TRBV19,CASSIPPTGIDYGYTF
TRBJ1-5,TRBD1,TRBV18,CASSTGIEQPQHF
TRBJ2-2,-,TRBV7-2,CASSLVGGTGELFF
TRBJ2-5,-,TRBV18,CASSPRRAGTPLETQYF
TRBJ2-3,-,TRBV27,CASSFQGEGDTQYF
TRBJ2-3,TRBD2,TRBV7-2,CASSLTHRGGPDTQYF
TRBJ1-5,TRBD1,TRBV6-2/TRBV6-3,CASSPPRTGGNQPQHF
TRBJ1-2,-,TRBV30,CAWIVTGDNYGYTF
TRBJ2-1,-,TRBV19,CASSIWGRDSLNEQFF
TRBJ1-4,TRBD1,TRBV19,CATEAGQGAQKLFF
TRBJ1-3,-,TRBV18,CASSPQGFTGNTIYF
TRBJ2-2,-,TRBV2,CASSEPRADTGELFF
TRBJ2-1,TRBD1,TRBV2,CASSDRTGMRNEQFF
TRBJ2-7,-,TRBV18,CASSPRRDSYEQYF
TRBJ2-2,TRBD1,TRBV4-1,CASSRGQGSTGELFF
TRBJ1-3,-,TRBV6-5,CASSSERGNTIYF
TRBJ2-3,TRBD2,TRBV7-3,CASSWSSGSTDTQYF
TRBJ2-1,TRBD2,TRBV2,CASIGLAGNNEQFF
TRBJ2-7,-,TRBV3-1/TRBV3-2,CASSHLGAGEQYF
TRBJ2-1,-,TRBV6-5,CASSYGRYNEQFF
TRBJ1-1,-,TRBV5-6,CASSRSGRKMNTEAFF
TRBJ1-1,TRBD1,TRBV19,CASSQKGGLNTEAFF
TRBJ1-5,TRBD1,TRBV27,CASSLTGGHQPQHF
TRBJ2-5,TRBD1,TRBV14,CASSQAGTVPETQYF
TRBJ2-7,-,TRBV21-1,CASSKAGDSEDSYEQYF
TRBJ1-3,-,TRBV18,CASSPIRGDSGNTIYF
TRBJ2-3,TRBD2,TRBV9,CASSSSTSHTDTQYF
TRBJ1-4,TRBD1,TRBV19,CATGQGVRGEKLFF
TRBJ1-5,-,TRBV2,CASSDRRSNQPQHF
TRBJ2-2,-,TRBV11-3,CASSLDWGEGTGELFF
TRBJ1-1,-,TRBV3-1/TRBV3-2,CASSQGAGLEAFF
TRBJ1-2,TRBD1,TRBV9,CASSAGQGTYGYTF
TRBJ1-5,-,TRBV29-1,CSVETGNGNQPQHF
TRBJ1-1,-,TRBV18,CASSASRGNTEAFF
TRBJ2-3,-,TRBV7-3,CASSLKVFGRNLDTQYF
TRBJ1-3,-,TRBV5-4,CASSLDGVRGWNTIYF
TRBJ1-2,TRBD1,TRBV19,CASTAGGGFTGYTF
TRBJ1-1,TRBD1,TRBV7-9,CASSLAPGGQVTEAFF
TRBJ1-2,-,TRBV19,CASSPPGHTYGYTF
TRBJ1-6,-,TRBV7-3,CASSPGSNSPLHF
TRBJ2-2,TRBD2,TRBV3-1/TRBV3-2,CASSQGLAGTGELFF
TRBJ1-1,TRBD1,TRBV7-9,CASSPPGTALGAFF
TRBJ2-1,-,TRBV19,CASRETRAYNEQFF
TRBJ1-2,-,TRBV11-2,CASSLAGEGRDGYTF
TRBJ2-2,TRBD2,TRBV19,CASRVGGDTGELFF
TRBJ2-7,TRBD2,TRBV3-1/TRBV3-2,CASSQDSLAGGTTYEQYF
TRBJ2-1,TRBD2,TRBV10-3,CAISESTRTSLTEQFF